This T cell receptor beta chain is from a study of identifying expanded T cells in peripheral blood. Germline CDR1 reads SGHTA; CDR2 reads FQGNSA. This CDR3 contains 16 residues. The junction had 5 bases not matched to a gene; V was cut back by 0 bases and J by 6 bases. Concerning this clone: Its antigen remains unknown.

TCRdb keeps only in-frame clones here, not all; method: immunoSEQ multiplex PCR. The table includes under 130,000 clones, 80% to 90% detected once. Overall study results and limits: Two-week clone count variance significantly increased as total template count grew. Differentially abundant clones: 1 to 1.5 between replicates, 15 to 17 at roughly 15 days, 19 to 20 at four.

Collection occurred without any documented infections or immune events in donors. The sequencing sample was made of blood. The V gene is TRBV7-2, the J gene TRBJ1-6, with 7 positions matching TRBD1. The sequence was obtained from a person aged 18 to 75 in good health. The CDR3 DNA is TGTGCCAGCAGCTTAGCCCCACAGGGGTCTAATTCACCCCTCCACTTT. This encodes CASSLAPQGSNSPLHF.